These 3 T cell receptor beta chains came from one sample sequenced in a study of T cells in narcolepsy. Assay used: immunoSEQ multiplex PCR; TCRdb lists only in-frame clones, some missing. Of over 25,000 clones in the sample, more than 65% were seen once. The sample comprised memory (CD45RA-) CD4+ T cells from blood. These TCRs come from a human donor in good health.

This clone was observed a few times. The junction differs from germline at one of its ends, possibly a read error. The chain is built from TRBV6-6 and TRBJ1-6; D remains ambiguous. This CDR3 has 13 residues. Germline CDR1 is MNHNY and CDR2 is SVGAGI (reference sequence). This chain's CDR3 is CASSDSNHGVLHF. CDR3 coding DNA: TGTGCCAGCAGTGACTCCAATCATGGGGTCCTCCACTTT.

The rearrangement links TRBV5-1 to TRBJ1-5, with TRBD1 matching 9 bases. The ends lost 4 bases at V and 4 bases at J; junction bases unmatched: 3. Germline V lookup: CDR1 SGHRS, CDR2 YFSETQ. CDR3 length equals 14 residues. In DNA form, the CDR3 reads TGCGCCAGCAGCCTCGGGACAGGGAATCAGCCCCAGCATTTT. Translated: CASSLGTGNQPQHF.

The chain uses TRBV6-1 and TRBJ1-5; D is uncertain. Germline CDR1 MNHNS, CDR2 SASEGT. V gave up 2 bases and J gave up 6 bases, with 8 bases separating them. CDR3 size: 13 residues. The CDR3 protein is CASSEYRFQPQHF. DNA for the CDR3: TGTGCCAGCAGTGAATACCGGTTTCAGCCCCAGCATTTT.